This T cell receptor (beta chain) was captured by sequencing in a study of CD8 T cells in ankylosing spondylitis. The study, taken as a whole, reports: Earlier work had already found some motif variants in reactive arthritis synovial fluid and blood. The study looked at matched synovial fluid samples from ankylosing spondylitis patients. Disease-linked clones were reported to be significantly enriched there. Clones that were linked to disease were CD8+ and were relatively rare in peripheral blood.

One entry per CDR3 protein, called by TCRdb with MiXCR from the 5' RACE reads. This sample has about 140,000 distinct CDR3 sequences, with more than 5.5% found just once. This clonotype occurred many times. Its antigen is not identified. The clonotype was recovered from a female donor with ankylosing spondylitis or in good health (not recorded which). The sample taken for sequencing was blood, either unsorted or a sorted T cell fraction (not recorded which).

The CDR3 DNA reads TGCGCCAGCAGCTCCGAGGGACAGGGAAACTACGAGCAGTACTTC. Translating it yields CASSSEGQGNYEQYF. This chain joins TRBV5-1 and TRBJ2-7, with 9 bases aligning to TRBD1. Germline lookup yields CDR1 SGHRS and CDR2 YFSETQ. The J segment lost 3 bases and the V segment lost 3 bases, leaving 7 bases of the junction unmatched. This CDR3 region has 15 residues.